This TCR beta chain was sequenced in a study of T-cell memory formation after mild COVID-19. Turning to the study itself: Each donor largely had its own TCR clusters. Points from the study as a whole: Researchers found some responding clones in pre-infection memory, a sign that cross-reactive memory joined. Clones shrinking from day 15 to 85 showed even CD4/CD8 mixes; later expanders tilted CD4+.

Notes on this clonotype: Its antigen is currently unknown.

5'RACE primed at constant segments yielded TCR alpha and TCR beta cDNA libraries bearing sample barcodes and UMIs. Via MiXCR, TCRdb re-called the 5' RACE reads, giving one row per CDR3 protein. The repertoire holds roughly 610,000 distinct CDR3 sequences, with around 15% as singletons. The CDR3 consists of 14 residues. The germline V gene encodes CDR1 SEHNR and CDR2 FQNEAQ (reference sequence). V was cut by 0 bases and J by 3 bases, with 8 bases left in between. The receptor comes from an adult woman who had mild COVID-19 (a few samples of this study predate the infection). Cell type and time point are not known. The chain couples TRBV7-9 to TRBJ1-1; a possible D gene is TRBD1 (5 bases). Sequencing was done on a sample of PBMCs or a T cell subset sorted from them (not recorded which). CDR3 sequence (DNA): TGTGCCAGCAGCTTAGCGACAGCAGACACTGAAGCTTTCTTT. Its protein is CASSLATADTEAFF. Variable domain in full (rest from reference TRBV7-9 and TRBJ1-1): DTGVSQNPRHKITKRGQNVTFRCDPISEHNRLYWYRQTLGQGPEFLTYFQNEAQLEKSRLLSDRFSAERPKGSFSTLEIQRTEQGDSAMYLCASSLATADTEAFFGQGTRLTVV.